One and the same sample provided the 5 T cell receptor beta chains below, sequenced in a study of shared clonotypes between healthy human individuals. Only in-frame clones appear in the TCRdb table, and some are missing; sequencing was by immunoSEQ multiplex PCR. This table has roughly 2,300,000 clones, roughly 90% appearing once. The material sequenced was naive CD4+ T cells from PBMCs. Indicated subset: CD45RA+ positively selected. The receptors shown here come from a young man in good health. Some clones in this sample may be carry-over from other donors' samples.

This chain joins TRBV27 and TRBJ2-6; D not certain. CDR1 and CDR2 (germline): MNHEY, SMNVEV (reference sequence). The length of the CDR3 is 15 residues. Trimming shortened V by 4 bases and J by 1 base, and 8 bases separated the two germline ends. The CDR3 region has the DNA TGTGCCAGCAGTTATTCCGGTTCTGGGGCCAACGTCCTGACTTTC. This encodes CASSYSGSGANVLTF.

The V call is TRBV4-3, the J call TRBJ2-3; 10 nucleotides match TRBD1. The CDR3 is 16 residues long. CDR1 and CDR2 (germline): LGHNA, YSLEER. V lost 1 base, J lost 2 bases, and 3 bases stayed unmatched. The DNA of the CDR3 is TGCGCCAGCAGCCAAGTGGGACAGGGGCCCACAGATACGCAGTATTTT. Protein: CASSQVGQGPTDTQYF.

The rearrangement links TRBV11-2 to TRBJ2-7; 13 bases map to TRBD2. The ends lost 5 bases at V and 2 bases at J; junction bases unmatched: 6. CDR3 size: 16 residues. Looked up from germline, CDR1 is SGHAT and CDR2 is FQNNGV. Here the CDR3 reads CASSRSGTSGAYEQYF. For the CDR3, the DNA is TGTGCCAGCAGCCGGTCGGGGACTAGCGGGGCCTACGAGCAGTACTTC.

The rearrangement links TRBV4-2 to TRBJ2-3; 10 bases match TRBD1. V was clipped by 4 bases and J by 1 base; unmatched bases: 8. The CDR3 is 17 residues long. CDR1 and CDR2 (germline): LGHNA, YNFKEQ. The CDR3 region has the DNA TGTGCCAGCAGCCGGACTTCCGGGACAGGGGGCACAGATACGCAGTATTTT. The encoded protein is CASSRTSGTGGTDTQYF.

The chain couples TRBV27 to TRBJ1-2, with D maybe TRBD1 (5 bases). Germline CDR1 MNHEY, CDR2 SMNVEV (reference sequence). V was trimmed by 6 bases and J by 4 bases, leaving 18 bases between them. CDR3 size: 15 residues. The CDR3 loop is CASSLGPRGPYGYTF. In DNA, the CDR3 is TGTGCCAGCAGCTTAGGCCCGAGGGGTCCCTATGGCTACACCTTC.